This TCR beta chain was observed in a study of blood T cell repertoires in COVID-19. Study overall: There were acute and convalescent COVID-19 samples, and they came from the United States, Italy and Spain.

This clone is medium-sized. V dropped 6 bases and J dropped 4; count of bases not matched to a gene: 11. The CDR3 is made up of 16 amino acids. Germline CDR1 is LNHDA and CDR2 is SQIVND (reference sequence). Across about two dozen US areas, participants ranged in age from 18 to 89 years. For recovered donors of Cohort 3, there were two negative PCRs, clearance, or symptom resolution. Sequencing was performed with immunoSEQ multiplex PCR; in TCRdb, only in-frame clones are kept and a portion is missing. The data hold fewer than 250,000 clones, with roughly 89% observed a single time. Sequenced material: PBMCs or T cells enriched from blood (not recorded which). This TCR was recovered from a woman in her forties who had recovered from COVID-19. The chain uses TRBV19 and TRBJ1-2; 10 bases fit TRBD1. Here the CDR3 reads CASSKQTGGRGYGYTF. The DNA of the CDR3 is TGTGCCAGTAGCAAACAGACAGGGGGCCGTGGCTATGGCTACACCTTC.